The following is a T cell receptor beta chain sequence with its context. This clonotype has a count of ten or more. Its binding antigen is unknown. No base quality values were provided; no much bigger clone lies one nucleotide off. TCR cDNA was synthesized by 5'RACE template switching, which introduced a universal primer site and unique molecular identifiers. Priming for cDNA synthesis came from both the TCR alpha and TCR beta constant segments. Library amplification involved two PCR steps, and the second step added sample barcodes and sequencing adapters. Sequencing of libraries was performed on Illumina HiSeq 2500 (2x100 bp) or NovaSeq (2x150 bp). As for the original processing: Reads were demultiplexed and collapsed into UMI consensus sequences with MIGEC, and V(D)J alignment was performed with MiXCR. Vaccine-responding clonotypes were defined with edgeR using replicate PBMC samples, requiring FDR below 0.01 and a log2 fold change above 5 up to day 15. Each bulk clonotype was labeled CD4 or CD8 based on which sequenced repertoire, CD4 or CD8, contained the clonotype at higher abundance. Using fastp at Q25 and MiXCR, TCRdb reprocessed the public reads and kept productive beta chains. Under each unique CDR3 protein, matching rows form one entry showing the most common genes and DNA. The V and J calls here are based on TCRdb, not the publication. A total of under 150,000 distinct CDR3 sequences appear in this sample, 7.7% of them only once. The top ten clonotypes cover roughly 0.73% of the sample.

Including the terminal cysteine and phenylalanine, the CDR3 comprises 15 residues. The only DNA kept is the CDR3, 45 bases in frame from the first base. V and J are truncated by 3 bases and 2 bases respectively, leaving an intervening sequence of 10 bases. In light of the paper, this sample's treatment or condition label describes: live attenuated yellow fever vaccine strain. PBMCs were isolated from peripheral blood using a standard Ficoll-Paque protocol. CD4 and CD8 T-cell fractions were isolated with Dynabeads CD4 and CD8 positive selection kits. RNA was extracted with TriZol from bulk PBMCs, CD4 and CD8 fractions, and dextramer-positive and dextramer-negative fractions. This sample stems from a study of T cells after yellow fever vaccination (dated by TCRdb to about 2019). Turning to the overall study: The SMART-Seq v4 Ultra Low Input RNA kit was used to prepare libraries from fractions with low cell numbers. Bulk TCR alpha and beta repertoires were sequenced longitudinally to track T-cell clones before and after primary and booster YFV17D yellow fever vaccination. The cohort comprised two healthy male donors, one aged 18 to 30 and one aged 30 to 40 years. Blood samples were taken at several timepoints before and after primary and secondary immunization, and bulk PBMC replicates and cell subsets were isolated.

The paper as a whole reports these results and caveats: The secondary T-cell response was found to be weaker but faster than the primary response, with a peak reached on day 5 rather than on day 15. Because only a couple of donors were included in the study, the extent to which the findings can be generalized is limited. After the booster, most clones that had expanded after primary vaccination were detected again (almost 97% of CD4 and over 75% of CD8), suggesting broad maintenance of memory. A small fraction of clonotypes showed up in both the CD4 and CD8 compartments, probably as a result of convergent recombination. Computational filtering was needed because FACS-sorted repertoires could contain abundant contaminating clonotypes from the bulk population.

The chain links TRBV12-3 or TRBV12-4 with TRBJ2-2, and the D gene may be TRBD2, 5 bases matching. The TCR sequence derives from a man aged 30-40 years who received the YFV17D yellow fever vaccine. The material sequenced was CD4+ T cells sorted from PBMCs, taken 5 days after the yellow fever booster vaccination. The sequence in DNA is TGTGCCAGCAGTTTTTGGGGAGCTAACACCGGGGAGCTGTTTTTT. It specifies CASSFWGANTGELFF.